What follows describes a single T cell receptor beta chain. What it binds is not known. Per the germline V gene, CDR1 is MNHEY and CDR2 is SVGAGI. The CDR3 is 12 amino acids. V shed 6 bases and J shed 7 bases, with 10 bases lying between them. This record comes from a study of T cell responses to AZD1222 COVID-19 vaccine. Profiled with immunoSEQ multiplex PCR; TCRdb holds only in-frame clones, not every one. The sample carries 85,000 to 90,000 clones, around 91% recorded once. Study results and limitations: After the peak T cell response, and only then, were repertoires sampled. Across spike, vaccine-associated CD4 TCRs were found, dominant at 160-218 and 743-854.

The input for sequencing was peripheral blood, taken on day 0 of MenACWY control vaccination. This clonotype was obtained from an adult in good health. V gene TRBV6-5 combines with J gene TRBJ1-3, with no clear D. CDR3 nucleotide sequence: TGTGCCAGCAGGTCGGTCGGTAACACCATATATTTT. It specifies CASRSVGNTIYF.